The T cell receptor beta chain described here comes from a study of early T cells in non-severe SARS-CoV-2 infection. Study-level background: Sequencing input comprised bulk RNA from unsorted whole blood; chain pairing was not available.

This clonotype came up many times. TCRdb reanalysed the 5' RACE reads using MiXCR and keeps one entry per CDR3 protein. The sample includes tens of thousands of distinct CDR3 sequences, about 3.7% of them seen just once. This CDR3 is 14 amino acids long. The V segment lost 3 bases and the J segment 2 bases; nucleotides outside the gene matches: 4. CDR1 SGDLS and CDR2 YYNGEE come from the germline V gene. The J gene is TRBJ2-5, the V gene TRBV9; 7 nucleotides align to TRBD2. The receptor was isolated from an adult who was a healthcare worker with PCR-confirmed SARS-CoV-2 infection or an uninfected control (not recorded which). Input material: whole blood. The DNA for the CDR3 is TGTGCCAGCAGCGCACCGGGACTACAAGAGACCCAGTACTTC. Its translation is CASSAPGLQETQYF.